This note documents a single T cell receptor (beta chain) sequence. Its antigen is not identified. These data come from a study of OX40 agonist ivuxolimab in advanced cancers. TCRdb keeps only in-frame clones here, not all; method: immunoSEQ multiplex PCR. The sample lists some 76,000 clones; 84% were seen once. In germline, CDR1 is LGHNA, CDR2 YSLEER. V was clipped by 1 base and J by 0 bases; unmatched bases: 19. The length of the CDR3 is 22 residues. The study's findings and limits: Expanded clones were, on average, more numerous among CD8+ T cells than CD4+. Clonal expansion among partial responders at 0.1-3.0 mg/kg ranked near the lowest.

This chain uses TRBV4-3 with TRBJ2-1; 9 bases are a match to TRBD2. The TCR sequence derives from an adult with an advanced solid tumor such as melanoma, head and neck, liver or kidney cancer. The source material was CD4+ or CD8+ T cells sorted from blood, sampled in a trial of the OX40 agonist ivuxolimab. The chain's CDR3 is CASSQGRRGERGEPYSYNEQFF. The CDR3 region has the DNA TGCGCCAGCAGCCAAGGCCGCCGGGGGGAGCGGGGGGAACCTTACTCCTACAATGAGCAGTTCTTC.